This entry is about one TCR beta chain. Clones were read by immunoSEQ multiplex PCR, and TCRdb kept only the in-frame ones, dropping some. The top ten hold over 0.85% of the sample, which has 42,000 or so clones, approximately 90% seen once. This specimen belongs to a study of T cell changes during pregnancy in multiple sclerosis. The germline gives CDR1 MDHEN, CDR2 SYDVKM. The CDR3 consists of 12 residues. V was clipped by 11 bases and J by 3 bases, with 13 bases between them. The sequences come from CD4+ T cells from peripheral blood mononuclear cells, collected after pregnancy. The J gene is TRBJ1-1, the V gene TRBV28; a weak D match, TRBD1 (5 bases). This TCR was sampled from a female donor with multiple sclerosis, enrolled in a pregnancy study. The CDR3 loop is CAAYRTDTEAFF. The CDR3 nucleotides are TGTGCCGCTTACAGGACGGACACTGAAGCTTTCTTT.